This is a list of T cell receptor beta chains from one sample in a study of T cells in Graves' hyperthyroidism and ophthalmopathy. Each CDR3 protein gets one entry after TCRdb re-called the multiplex PCR reads with MiXCR. The sample yields fewer than 750,000 distinct CDR3 sequences, roughly 50% seen once. Specimen: peripheral blood or thyroid tissue (not recorded which). The receptors derive from a woman aged 18-30 years with Graves' hyperthyroidism. Both conserved end residues are part of each CDR3. Fields, in order: V gene, J gene, D gene, clone size, CDR3 DNA, CDR3 protein. The D gene is left open where the match is weak. Size values are once, few and many counts, or a class for expanded clones, and some rows have none.

TRBV30	TRBJ2-5	NA	many	TGTGCCTGGAATCTTGGCCGGATTTCGGACCAGTACTTC	CAWNLGRISDQYF
TRBV27	TRBJ2-7	TRBD1	many	TGTGCCAGCAGTTTCCACGGACAGGGGAACTACGAGCAGTACTTC	CASSFHGQGNYEQYF
TRBV7-9	TRBJ1-5	NA	many	TGTGCCAGCAGCTTAGGACCGGCGGGGTATAGCAATCAGCCCCAGCATTTT	CASSLGPAGYSNQPQHF
TRBV6-5	TRBJ2-2	NA	many	TGTGCCAGCACCCTTGGTTGGGCGAACACCGGGGAGCTGTTTTTT	CASTLGWANTGELFF
TRBV6-5	TRBJ2-6	NA	many	TGTGTTTCCCGGGGGTCTGGGGCCAACGTCCTGACTTTC	CVSRGSGANVLTF
TRBV10-3	TRBJ2-1	TRBD1	NA	TGTGCCATCAGTGAGTCCGGGACAGGGGGCTATGAGCAGTTCTTC	CAISESGTGGYEQFF
TRBV11-3	TRBJ1-1	TRBD1	few	TGTGCCAGCAGCCAACAGGGGAAGAACACTGAAGCTTTCTTT	CASSQQGKNTEAFF
TRBV19	TRBJ2-7	NA	NA	TGTGCCAGTAGTATCCGTGCCCGCTACAATGAGCAGTACTTC	CASSIRARYNEQYF
TRBV24-1	TRBJ2-6	TRBD1	many	TGTGCCACCAGTGCCGACAGGGAAGGTACTGGGGCCAACGTCCTGACTTTC	CATSADREGTGANVLTF
TRBV20-1	TRBJ2-5	TRBD1	few	TGCAGTGCCAAGGGACAGGGGATAGATACGCAGTACTTC	CSAKGQGIDTQYF
TRBV12-3/TRBV12-4	TRBJ2-7	TRBD2	many	TGTGCCAGCAGTTCCTCTAGCGGATACTACGAGCAGTACTTC	CASSSSSGYYEQYF
TRBV7-2	TRBJ1-5	TRBD1	many	TGTGCCAGCAGCTCAGAGGGGGCCGTGAATCAGCCCCAGCATTTT	CASSSEGAVNQPQHF
TRBV3-1	TRBJ1-2	NA	few	TGTGCCAGCAGCCAAGATGGGGGGCGGGGTAGTAACTATGGCTACACCTTC	CASSQDGGRGSNYGYTF
TRBV27	TRBJ1-1	TRBD1	NA	TGTGCCAGCAGTTCCCCAGGGGGGCAAGGGAACACTGAAGCTTTCTTT	CASSSPGGQGNTEAFF
TRBV29-1	TRBJ2-5	NA	NA	TGCAGCAGCCAAAGTGGGGACGGTGCGACCCAGTACTTC	CSSQSGDGATQYF
TRBV6-6	TRBJ2-5	TRBD2	many	TGTGCCAGCAGCGAGCGGGGAGAGTACCAAGAGACCCAGTACTTC	CASSERGEYQETQYF
TRBV20-1	TRBJ1-5	TRBD1	NA	TGCAGTGCTAGTGAACCCGGGACAGGGTATCAGCCCCAGCATTTT	CSASEPGTGYQPQHF
TRBV24-1	TRBJ2-5	TRBD1	once	TGTGCCACCAGTGAAGGGACAGGGGATCAAGAGACCCAGTACTTC	CATSEGTGDQETQYF
TRBV5-5	TRBJ2-7	NA	NA	TGTGCCAGCAGCCAAGATAAAGTAGGAGGGCCGTTCGAGCAGTACTTC	CASSQDKVGGPFEQYF
TRBV6-5	TRBJ1-4	TRBD1	few	TGTGCCAGCACTAAGACAGGGGGCTATGAAAAACTGTTTTTT	CASTKTGGYEKLFF
TRBV11-2	TRBJ2-1	TRBD1	few	TGTGCCAGCAGCGTTACAGGGGACCCAAGCTCCTACAATGAGCAGTTCTTC	CASSVTGDPSSYNEQFF
TRBV7-7	TRBJ2-5	TRBD2	once	TGTGCTAGCAGCTGTCGGGAGGGCCGAGAGACCCAGTACTTC	CASSCREGRETQYF
TRBV9	TRBJ1-4	NA	NA	TGTGCCAGCAGCTCGGCCGGGAGTGAAAAACTGTTTTTT	CASSSAGSEKLFF
TRBV12-3/TRBV12-4	TRBJ2-7	TRBD1	few	TGTGCCAGCAGTTTGTACCGGGACAGGGTGCGCGGATGCGAGCAGTACTTC	CASSLYRDRVRGCEQYF
TRBV10-3	TRBJ2-7	NA	few	TGTGCCATCAGGGGGGGCGGGTACGAGCAGTACTTC	CAIRGGGYEQYF
TRBV9	TRBJ2-7	TRBD2	few	TGTGCCAGCTCACCACGTTCGGGACTAGCGGGAGTTCGGAACGAGCAGTACTTC	CASSPRSGLAGVRNEQYF
TRBV7-2	TRBJ2-4	TRBD2	NA	TGTGCCAGCAGCCTCCTGACTAGCGGGAGACGTAAGGGAAACATTCAGTACTTC	CASSLLTSGRRKGNIQYF
TRBV15	TRBJ1-2	NA	NA	TGTGCCACCAGCAGACAAACAGGTTCCGGCTATGGCTACACCTTC	CATSRQTGSGYGYTF
TRBV15	TRBJ1-5	NA	NA	TGTGCCACCAGCAAGAGACAACCAGGTTTCAATCAGCCCCAGCATTTT	CATSKRQPGFNQPQHF
TRBV12-3/TRBV12-4	TRBJ1-4	TRBD1	many	TGTGCCAGCAGTTTACGATCAGGGGGGGATGAAAAACTGTTTTTT	CASSLRSGGDEKLFF
TRBV13	TRBJ2-5	TRBD1	NA	TGTGCCAGCTTTGGACAGGGGGAGACCCAGTACTTC	CASFGQGETQYF
TRBV29-1	TRBJ1-1	TRBD1	NA	TGCAGCACTTGGGACAGGGCGAACACTGAAGCTTTCTTT	CSTWDRANTEAFF
TRBV5-1	TRBJ2-1	TRBD1	NA	TGTGCCAGCAGCCCTGACAGGGAGAGGAATGAGCAGTTCTTC	CASSPDRERNEQFF
TRBV18	TRBJ2-5	NA	few	TGTGCCAGCTCACCAACCATGGTCCAAGAGACCCAGTACTTC	CASSPTMVQETQYF
TRBV7-2	TRBJ1-6	TRBD1	NA	TGTGCCAGCAGCCAAGATGGGACAGGGAACTCACCCCTCCACTTT	CASSQDGTGNSPLHF
TRBV6-6	TRBJ1-1	NA	many	TGTGCCAGCAGAAATTCAGGGGAGAGATCTGAAGCTTTCTTT	CASRNSGERSEAFF